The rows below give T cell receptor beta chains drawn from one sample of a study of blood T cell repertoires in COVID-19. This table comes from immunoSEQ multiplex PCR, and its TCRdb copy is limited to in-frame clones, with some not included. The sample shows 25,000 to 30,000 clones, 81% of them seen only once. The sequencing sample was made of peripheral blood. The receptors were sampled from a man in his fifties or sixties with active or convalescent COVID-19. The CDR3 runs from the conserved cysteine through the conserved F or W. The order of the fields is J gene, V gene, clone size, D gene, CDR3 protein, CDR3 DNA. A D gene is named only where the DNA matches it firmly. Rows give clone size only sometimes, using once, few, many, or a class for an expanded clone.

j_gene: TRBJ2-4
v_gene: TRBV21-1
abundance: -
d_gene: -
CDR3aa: CASSKASLAFETGKNIQYF
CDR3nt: TGTGCCAGCAGCAAAGCGAGCCTGGCTTTCGAGACAGGTAAAAACATTCAGTACTTC

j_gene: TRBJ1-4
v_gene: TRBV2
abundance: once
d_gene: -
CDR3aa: CASMDSPNEKLFF
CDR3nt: TGTGCCAGCATGGACAGCCCTAATGAAAAACTGTTTTTT

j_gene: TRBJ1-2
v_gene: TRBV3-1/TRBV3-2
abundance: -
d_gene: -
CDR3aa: CASSQGGVWPNYGYTF
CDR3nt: TGTGCCAGCAGCCAAGGGGGCGTTTGGCCGAACTATGGCTACACCTTC

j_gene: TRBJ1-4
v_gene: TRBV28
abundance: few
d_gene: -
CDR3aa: CASSAPSGGLANEKLFF
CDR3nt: TGTGCCAGCAGTGCCCCCTCGGGGGGGCTGGCTAATGAAAAACTGTTTTTT

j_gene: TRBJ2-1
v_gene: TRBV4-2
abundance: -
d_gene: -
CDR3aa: CASSQDVGAYEQFF
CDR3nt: TGTGCCAGCAGCCAAGATGTGGGGGCCTATGAGCAGTTCTTC

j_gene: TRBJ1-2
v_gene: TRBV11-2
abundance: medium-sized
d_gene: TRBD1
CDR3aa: CASSVGQGDGYTF
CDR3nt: TGTGCCAGCAGCGTTGGACAGGGCGATGGCTACACCTTC

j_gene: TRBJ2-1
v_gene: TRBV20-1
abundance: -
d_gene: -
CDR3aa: CSAGRLGRQFF
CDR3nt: TGCAGTGCGGGGCGGCTAGGGCGGCAGTTCTTC

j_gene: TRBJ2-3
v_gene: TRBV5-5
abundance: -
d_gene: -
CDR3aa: CASSLDATGFTDTQYF
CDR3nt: TGTGCCAGCAGCTTGGACGCTACAGGGTTCACAGATACGCAGTATTTT

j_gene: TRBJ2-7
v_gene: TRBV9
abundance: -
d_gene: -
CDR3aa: CASSPTTGGAYEQYF
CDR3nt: TGTGCCAGCAGCCCAACAACGGGGGGCGCCTACGAGCAGTACTTC

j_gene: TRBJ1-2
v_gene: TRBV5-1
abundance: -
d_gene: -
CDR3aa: CASSLAQDYGYTF
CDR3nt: TGCGCCAGCAGCTTGGCGCAGGACTATGGCTACACCTTC

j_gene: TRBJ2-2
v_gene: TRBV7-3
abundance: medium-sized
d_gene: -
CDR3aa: CASSPGVTGELFF
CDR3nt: TGTGCCAGCAGCCCAGGGGTAACCGGGGAGCTGTTTTTT

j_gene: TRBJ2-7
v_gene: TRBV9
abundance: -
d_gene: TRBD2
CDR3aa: CASSPAGTSLTYEQYF
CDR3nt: TGTGCCAGCAGCCCAGCAGGGACTAGCCTTACCTACGAGCAGTACTTC

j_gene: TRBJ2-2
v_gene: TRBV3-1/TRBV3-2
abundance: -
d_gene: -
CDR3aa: CASSQVLREGTGELFF
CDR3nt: TGTGCCAGCAGCCAAGTGTTGCGGGAAGGCACCGGGGAGCTGTTTTTT

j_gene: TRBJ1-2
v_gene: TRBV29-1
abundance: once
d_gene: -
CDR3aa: CSVEEGAGYTF
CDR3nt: TGCAGCGTTGAAGAGGGGGCCGGCTACACCTTC

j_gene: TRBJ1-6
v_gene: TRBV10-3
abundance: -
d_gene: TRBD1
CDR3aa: CAISERAGGRSSPLHF
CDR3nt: TGTGCCATCAGTGAAAGGGCAGGGGGCCGGTCTTCACCCCTCCACTTT

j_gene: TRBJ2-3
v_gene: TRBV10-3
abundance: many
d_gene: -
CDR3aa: CAISVGEEDTQYF
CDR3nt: TGTGCCATCAGTGTGGGGGAGGAAGATACGCAGTATTTT

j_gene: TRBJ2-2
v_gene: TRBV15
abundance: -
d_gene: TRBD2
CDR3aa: CATSTISGTGELFF
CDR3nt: TGTGCCACCAGTACAATTAGCGGGACCGGGGAGCTGTTTTTT

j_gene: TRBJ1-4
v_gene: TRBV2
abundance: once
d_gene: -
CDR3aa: CASSEESGGEKLFF
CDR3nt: TGTGCCAGCAGTGAGGAGAGTGGTGGGGAAAAACTGTTTTTT

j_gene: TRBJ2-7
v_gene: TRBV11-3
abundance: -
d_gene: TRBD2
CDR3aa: CASSLGGTSGSEQYF
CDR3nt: TGTGCCAGCAGCTTAGGGGGGACTAGCGGGAGTGAGCAGTACTTC

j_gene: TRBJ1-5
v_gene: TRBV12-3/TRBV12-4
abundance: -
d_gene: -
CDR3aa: CASSFEGVQPQHF
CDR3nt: TGTGCCAGCAGTTTTGAGGGGGTTCAGCCCCAGCATTTT

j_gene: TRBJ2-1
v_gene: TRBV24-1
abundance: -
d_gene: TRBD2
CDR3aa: CATSDPSGSRHEQFF
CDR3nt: TGTGCCACCAGTGACCCTAGCGGGAGTCGCCATGAGCAGTTCTTC

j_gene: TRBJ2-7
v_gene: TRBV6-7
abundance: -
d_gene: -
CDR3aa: CASSYPRTYEQYF
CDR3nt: TGTGCCAGCAGTTACCCCAGAACCTACGAGCAGTACTTC

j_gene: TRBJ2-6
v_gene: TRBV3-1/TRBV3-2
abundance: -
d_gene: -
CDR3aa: CASSQVLGQGTGANVLTF
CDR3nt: TGTGCCAGCAGCCAAGTACTGGGGCAGGGGACTGGGGCCAACGTCCTGACTTTC

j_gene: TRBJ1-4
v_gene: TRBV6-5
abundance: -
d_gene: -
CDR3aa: CASTSLVLGEKLFF
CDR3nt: TGTGCCAGTACGTCTCTAGTCCTCGGCGAAAAACTGTTTTTT

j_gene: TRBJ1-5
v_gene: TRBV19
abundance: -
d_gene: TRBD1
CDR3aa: CASSVYRTGRYSNQPQHF
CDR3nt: TGTGCCAGTAGTGTCTATCGGACAGGCCGATATAGCAATCAGCCCCAGCATTTT

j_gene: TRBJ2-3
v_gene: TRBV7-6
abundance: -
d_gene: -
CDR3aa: CASSMTGTPPTDTQYF
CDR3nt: TGTGCCAGCAGCATGACCGGGACTCCCCCCACAGATACGCAGTATTTT

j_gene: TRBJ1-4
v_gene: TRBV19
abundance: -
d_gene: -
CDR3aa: CASSISANEKLFF
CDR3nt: TGTGCCAGTAGTATTAGCGCTAATGAAAAACTGTTTTTT

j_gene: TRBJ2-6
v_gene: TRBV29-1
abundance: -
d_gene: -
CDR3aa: CSTTDRTSGANVLTF
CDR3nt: TGCAGCACCACTGACAGGACCTCTGGGGCCAACGTCCTGACTTTC

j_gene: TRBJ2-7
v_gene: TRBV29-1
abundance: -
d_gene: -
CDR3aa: CSVGDGSYEQYF
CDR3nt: TGCAGCGTTGGAGACGGCTCCTACGAGCAGTACTTC

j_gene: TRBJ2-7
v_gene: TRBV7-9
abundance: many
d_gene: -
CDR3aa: CASSLGGEDYEQYF
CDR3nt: TGTGCCAGCAGCTTAGGGGGGGAGGACTACGAGCAGTACTTC

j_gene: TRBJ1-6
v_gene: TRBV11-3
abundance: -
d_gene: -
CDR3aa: CASSRGGYNSPLHF
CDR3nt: TGTGCCAGCAGTAGGGGTGGCTATAATTCACCCCTCCACTTT

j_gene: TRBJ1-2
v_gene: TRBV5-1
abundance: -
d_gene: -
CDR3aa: CASSWTDGRRGGYTF
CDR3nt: TGCGCCAGCAGCTGGACCGATGGGCGACGGGGTGGCTACACCTTC

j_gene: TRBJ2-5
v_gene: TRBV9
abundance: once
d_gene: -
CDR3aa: CASSVRGRGGETQYF
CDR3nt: TGTGCCAGCAGCGTTCGCGGGAGAGGGGGGGAGACCCAGTACTTC

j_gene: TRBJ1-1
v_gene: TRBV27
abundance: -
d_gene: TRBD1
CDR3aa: CASSWDRGGGGEAFF
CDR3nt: TGTGCCAGCAGCTGGGACAGGGGGGGCGGTGGAGAAGCTTTCTTT

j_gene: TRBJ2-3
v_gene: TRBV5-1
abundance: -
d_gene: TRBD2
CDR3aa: CASSWATAGVTDTQYF
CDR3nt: TGCGCCAGCAGCTGGGCTACGGCGGGAGTCACAGATACGCAGTATTTT

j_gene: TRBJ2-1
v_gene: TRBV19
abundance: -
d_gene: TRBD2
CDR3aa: CASSMGGLAAAKDEQFF
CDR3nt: TGTGCCAGTAGTATGGGGGGACTAGCCGCAGCCAAGGATGAGCAGTTCTTC

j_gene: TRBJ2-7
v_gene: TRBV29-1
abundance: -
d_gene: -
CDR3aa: CSVDSGREQYF
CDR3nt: TGCAGCGTTGACAGCGGGCGAGAGCAGTACTTC

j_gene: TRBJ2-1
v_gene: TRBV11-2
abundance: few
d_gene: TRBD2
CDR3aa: CASSRGLAGGLEQFF
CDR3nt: TGTGCCAGCAGTAGGGGACTAGCGGGGGGACTAGAGCAGTTCTTC

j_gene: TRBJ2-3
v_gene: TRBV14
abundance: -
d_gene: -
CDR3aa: CASSQNPAGTSTDTQYF
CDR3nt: TGTGCCAGCAGCCAAAACCCCGCCGGGACAAGCACAGATACGCAGTATTTT

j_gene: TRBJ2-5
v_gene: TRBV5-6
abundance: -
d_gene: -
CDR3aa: CASSFPGDTRKETQYF
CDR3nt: TGTGCCAGCAGCTTCCCCGGGGATACCAGGAAGGAGACCCAGTACTTC

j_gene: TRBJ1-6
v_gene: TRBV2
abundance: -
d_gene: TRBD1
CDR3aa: CASSEFPGGSPLHF
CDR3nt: TGTGCCAGCAGTGAGTTCCCAGGGGGATCACCCCTCCACTTT

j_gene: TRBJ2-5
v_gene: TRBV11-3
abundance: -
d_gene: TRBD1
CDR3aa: CASSRDRGQETQYF
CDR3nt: TGTGCCAGCAGTCGGGACAGGGGTCAAGAGACCCAGTACTTC

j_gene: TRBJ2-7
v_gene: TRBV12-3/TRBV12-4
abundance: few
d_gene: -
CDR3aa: CASSFGLEQYF
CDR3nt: TGTGCCAGCAGTTTTGGGCTCGAGCAGTACTTC

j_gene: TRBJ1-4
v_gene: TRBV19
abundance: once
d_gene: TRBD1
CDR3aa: CASSSWTGFGTQKLFF
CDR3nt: TGTGCCAGTAGTTCCTGGACAGGATTTGGTACTCAAAAACTGTTTTTT